The 9 T cell receptor beta chains presented below share a single source sample, sequenced in a study of cytomegalovirus exposure and HLA in healthy donors. Use of 60 Vbeta and 13 Jbeta primers characterized the PCR. Clones were sequenced by immunoSEQ multiplex PCR, and TCRdb holds only the in-frame ones, with some missing. The table lists more than 60,000 clones, under 85% of them singletons, with 8% to 10% in the top ten. The sequenced sample was PBMCs. Every receptor here comes from a woman aged 40-49 years in good health and CMV-seropositive.

In DNA, the CDR3 is TGTGCCAGCAGTGCCGAGGGACAGGGGGGACCAGATACGCAGTATTTT. This gives the protein CASSAEGQGGPDTQYF. This rearrangement joins TRBV6-4 to TRBJ2-3, with 11 positions matching TRBD1. The V gene end was trimmed by 4 bases and the J gene end by 4 bases; junction bases not matched to a gene: 7. The CDR3 runs to 16 residues. From germline, CDR1 is MRHNA and CDR2 SNTAGT.

The chain joins TRBV18 to TRBJ1-4; D perhaps matches TRBD1 (5 bases). This CDR3 has 15 residues. Trimming left V 3 bases short and J 4 bases short, with 12 bases between. Germline values: CDR1 KGHSH, CDR2 LQKENI. The CDR3 DNA sequence: TGTGCCAGCTCACCTCGACAGCTTAGTAATGAAAAACTGTTTTTT. This gives the protein CASSPRQLSNEKLFF. The full variable domain, rest sourced from reference TRBV18 and TRBJ1-4, is NAGVMQNPRHLVRRRGQEARLRCSPMKGHSHVYWYRQLPEEGLKFMVYLQKENIIDESGMPKERFSAEFPKEGPSILRIQQVVRGDSAAYFCASSPRQLSNEKLFFGSGTQLSVL.

The chain combines TRBV5-1 with TRBJ2-1, with TRBD2 matching over 15 bases. The CDR3 is 16 amino acids. Germline lookup yields CDR1 SGHRS and CDR2 YFSETQ. V gave up 4 bases and J gave up 9 bases; unmatched junction bases: 8. CDR3 in DNA: TGCGCCAGCAGCCAAGGACTAGCGGGGGGGCCGCGTGAGCAGTTCTTC. Protein sequence: CASSQGLAGGPREQFF.

The chain links TRBV6-5 to TRBJ1-2; 9 bases agree with TRBD1. There are 15 residues in the CDR3. Germline CDR1 is MNHEY and CDR2 is SVGAGI. J lost 0 bases, V lost 5 bases, and 4 bases had no gene match. CDR3 sequence (DNA): TGTGCCAGCAGTGTGGGACAGGGAGCTAACTATGGCTACACCTTC. It encodes CASSVGQGANYGYTF.

The table lists this clone with a few counts. The V and J genes are TRBV7-2 and TRBJ1-3; the D is unclear. CDR1 is SGHTA and CDR2 is FQGNSA in the germline V gene. The CDR3 sequence is 13 residues long. The germline V and J ends were trimmed by 4 bases and 0 bases, with 4 bases remaining between them. The DNA for the CDR3 is TGTGCCAGCAGCTCGTTCTCTGGAAACACCATATATTTT. Its protein is CASSSFSGNTIYF. Full variable domain (rest looked up from reference TRBV7-2 and TRBJ1-3): GAGVSQSPSNKVTEKGKDVELRCDPISGHTALYWYRQSLGQGLEFLIYFQGNSAPDKSGLPSDRFSAERTGGSVSTLTIQRTQQEDSAVYLCASSSFSGNTIYFGEGSWLTVV.

Only a few counts were recorded for this clone. This chain uses TRBV6-5 with TRBJ2-7; D is possibly TRBD2 (6 bases). This CDR3 spans 15 amino acids. Germline CDR1 reads MNHEY; CDR2 reads SVGAGI. Between the trimmed V and J ends, which lost 0 bases and 3 bases, there was a span of 12 bases. The DNA for the CDR3 is TGTGCCAGCAGTTACTCGCCGGGGGTAGGCTACGAGCAGTACTTC. Residues: CASSYSPGVGYEQYF.

This clone was detected only once. This chain connects TRBV9 to TRBJ2-3; 10 positions match TRBD2. Germline CDR1 is SGDLS and CDR2 is YYNGEE. After removal of 0 bases from V and 4 bases from J, the junction contained 5 bases not matched to a gene. CDR3 length equals 16 residues. The chain's CDR3 is CASSVGSGGFADTQYF. DNA for the CDR3: TGTGCCAGCAGCGTAGGTAGCGGGGGGTTTGCAGATACGCAGTATTTT.

This clone was found a few times. The chain has TRBV19 and TRBJ2-1, with 8 bases aligning to TRBD1. CDR3 size: 15 residues. V was clipped by 0 bases and J by 7 bases; unmatched bases: 5. Germline CDR1 LNHDA, CDR2 SQIVND (reference sequence). DNA of the CDR3: TGTGCCAGTAGTATAGACAGGGGGCTTAGTAATGAGCAGTTCTTC. Translating it yields CASSIDRGLSNEQFF.

V and J are TRBV5-4 and TRBJ1-1; 11 nucleotides match TRBD1. The germline V gene encodes CDR1 SGHNT and CDR2 YYREEE (reference sequence). The CDR3 covers 16 residues. V lost 4 bases and J lost 3; bases outside the gene matches: 8. The CDR3 DNA reads TGTGCCAGCAGCGGGGACAGGGGGGTGTGGGACACTGAAGCTTTCTTT. As protein: CASSGDRGVWDTEAFF.